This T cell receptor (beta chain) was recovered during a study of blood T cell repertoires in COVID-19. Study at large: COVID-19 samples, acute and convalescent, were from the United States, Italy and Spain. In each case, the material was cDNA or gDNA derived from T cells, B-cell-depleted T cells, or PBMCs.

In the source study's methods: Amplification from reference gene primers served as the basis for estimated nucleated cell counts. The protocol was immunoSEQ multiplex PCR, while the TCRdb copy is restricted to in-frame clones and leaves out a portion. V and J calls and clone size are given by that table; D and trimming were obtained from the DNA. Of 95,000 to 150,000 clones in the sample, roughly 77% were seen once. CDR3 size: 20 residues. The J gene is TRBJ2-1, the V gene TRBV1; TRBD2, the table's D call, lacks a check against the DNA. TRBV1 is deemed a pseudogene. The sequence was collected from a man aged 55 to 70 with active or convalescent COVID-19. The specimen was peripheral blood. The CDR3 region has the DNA TGCACCAGCAGCCACGCCCCCGGGACTAGCGGTTTTAGCTCCTACAATGAGCAGTTCTTC. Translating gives CTSSHAPGTSGFSSYNEQFF.